This TCR beta chain is from a study of T cell responses to AZD1222 COVID-19 vaccine (dated by TCRdb to about 2021). A note on the overall study: TCR sequencing was performed for more than 230 trial participants, of whom about 200 were given two doses of AZD1222 and about 25 were given two doses of MenACWY control vaccine. Enrollment into the trials was organized by age into subgroups of 18-55, 56-69 and 70-plus years, and those subgroups contained roughly 150, 30 and 60 TCR-sequenced participants, respectively. Study-wide findings and limitations: Only six AZD1222 recipients were SARS-CoV-2 seropositive at baseline, limiting conclusions about previously exposed vaccinees. Most participants were white British and females outnumbered males, and the authors suggested that clonal diversity may have been underestimated. A significant rise in spike-specific TCR breadth and depth was observed after two AZD1222 doses relative to day 0 and relative to MenACWY recipients. The 56-69-year group was small, and its depth increase did not reach significance, likely because of low power. Vaccine-associated CD4 TCRs spanned the whole spike protein, with dominant responses in regions 160-218 and 743-854. No day 14 peak-response samples were available, so repertoires were characterized only after the peak T cell response. Reportedly, close to half of the unique spike-specific TCRs recognized epitopes lying outside the regions that are mutated in the B.1.351 and B.1.1.7 variants.

A word on this clone: Its antigen is unknown. No qualities accompany the bases; no much larger clone lies one base away.

CDR1 LNHDA and CDR2 SQIVND were looked up in the germline V gene (reference sequence). The cysteine opens and the phenylalanine closes a CDR3 of 15 amino acids. The only DNA kept is the CDR3, 45 bases in frame from the first base. V and J lose 5 bases and 0 bases, and a span of 11 bases separates them. The CDR3 regions of human TCRbeta chains were analyzed by immunosequencing. The source study handled its data this way. TCRs in the repertoires were compared against a reference library of SARS-CoV-2-specific TCRs that had been generated with the MIRA antigen-specificity platform. Breadth was defined as the fraction of unique TCRs that were SARS-CoV-2-associated, and depth was defined as the fraction of total T cells that were SARS-CoV-2-associated. Using the MIRA data, each spike-specific TCR was mapped to the spike region that the TCR reacts to and placed in a CD4 or CD8 class. Log10-transformed breadth and depth values were compared by one-way ANOVA with Sidak's multiple comparisons tests. TCRdb obtained this table from immuneACCESS and retained in-frame rearrangements with V and J assigned. These tables miss some clones; where compared with another copy, unresolved V genes account for less than half of the shortfall, and the remainder is unexplained. The D gene and trimming were derived from the DNA, and the V and J assignments and clone size from that table. A total of 150,000 to 180,000 clones appear in this sample, approximately 87% of them only once. The biggest ten clones account for 5.5% of the sample.

The sample's time point label, in plain terms: baseline before first vaccination. What this sample's treatment or condition label stands for: meningococcal conjugate vaccine given as trial control. Vaccinee samples came from UK trials COV001 and COV002, including a single-blind randomized controlled phase 2/3 trial of AZD1222 (ChAdOx1 nCoV-19) in healthy adults. Trial participant PBMC samples were collected at day 0 and day 28 after the second dose for TCRbeta chain sequencing. The material sequenced was peripheral blood, taken on day 0 of MenACWY control vaccination. Rearrangement joined TRBV19 to TRBJ2-1, with the D gene too uncertain to name. The clonotype originates from an adult in good health. The CDR3 loop reads CASSSDTSSYNEQFF. The sequenced DNA is TGTGCCAGTAGTTCAGATACTTCCTCCTACAATGAGCAGTTCTTC.